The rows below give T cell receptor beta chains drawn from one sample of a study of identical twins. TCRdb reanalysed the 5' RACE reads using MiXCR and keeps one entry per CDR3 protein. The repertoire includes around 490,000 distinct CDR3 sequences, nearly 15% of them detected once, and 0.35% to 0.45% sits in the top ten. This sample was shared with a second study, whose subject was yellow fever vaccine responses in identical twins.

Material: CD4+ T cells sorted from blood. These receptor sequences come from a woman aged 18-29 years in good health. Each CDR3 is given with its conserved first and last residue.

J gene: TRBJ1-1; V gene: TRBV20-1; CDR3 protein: CSAPLRPGTGEAFF
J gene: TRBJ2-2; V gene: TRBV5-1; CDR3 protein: CASSDGTAANTGELFF
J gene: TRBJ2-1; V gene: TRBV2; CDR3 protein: CASSRIRYDGQFF
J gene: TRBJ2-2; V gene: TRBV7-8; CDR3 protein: CASSLQLNTGELFF
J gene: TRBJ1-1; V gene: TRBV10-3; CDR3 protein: CAISDGGVTEAFF
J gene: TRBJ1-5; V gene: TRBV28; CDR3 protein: CASRRGTDQPQHF
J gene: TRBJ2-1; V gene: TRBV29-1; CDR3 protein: CSAGTQVNEQFF
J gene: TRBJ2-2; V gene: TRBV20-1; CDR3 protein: CSARPDWTNTGELFF
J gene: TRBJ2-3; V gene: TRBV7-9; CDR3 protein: CASSLNLGAKQDTQYF
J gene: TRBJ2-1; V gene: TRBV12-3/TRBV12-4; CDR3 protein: CASRRGTGAQDEQFF
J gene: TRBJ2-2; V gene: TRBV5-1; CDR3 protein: CASSPASSNTGELFF
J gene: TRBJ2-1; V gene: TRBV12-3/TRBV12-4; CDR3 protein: CASRPGLAGVLAEQFF
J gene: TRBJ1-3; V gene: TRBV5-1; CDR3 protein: CASSLAGGRTIYF
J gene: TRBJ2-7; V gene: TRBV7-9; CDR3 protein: CASSHLRDRNYEQYF
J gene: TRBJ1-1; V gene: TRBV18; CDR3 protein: CASSPQGGSGAFF
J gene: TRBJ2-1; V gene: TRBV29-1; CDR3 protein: CSVTGTSGRRYNEQFF
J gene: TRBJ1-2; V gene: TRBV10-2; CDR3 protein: CASRTGAGGYTF
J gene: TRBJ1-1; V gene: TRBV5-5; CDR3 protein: CASSPGRTIGTAEAFF
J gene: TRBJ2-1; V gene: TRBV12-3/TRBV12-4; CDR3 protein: CASNGTSGSRRSNEQFF
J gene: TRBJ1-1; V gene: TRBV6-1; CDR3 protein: CASSDPTGRTEAFF
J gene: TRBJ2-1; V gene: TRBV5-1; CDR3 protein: CASSLEASGSGREQFF
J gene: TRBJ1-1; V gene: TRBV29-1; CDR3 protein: CSVAHTVNTEAFF
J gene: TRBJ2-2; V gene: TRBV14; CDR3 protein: CASSQDFAGELFF
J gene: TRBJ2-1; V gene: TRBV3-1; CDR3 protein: CASSLGQSQDNEQFF
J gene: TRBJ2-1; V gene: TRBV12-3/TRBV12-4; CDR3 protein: CASSFTGTRKDEQFF
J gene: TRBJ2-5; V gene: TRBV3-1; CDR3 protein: CASRQRTGPGTQYF
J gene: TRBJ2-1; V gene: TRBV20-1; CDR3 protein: CSAPLGGTTYNEQFF
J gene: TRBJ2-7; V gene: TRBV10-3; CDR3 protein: CAISVGTSTYEQYF
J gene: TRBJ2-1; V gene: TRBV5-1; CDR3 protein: CASSVRREYNEQFF
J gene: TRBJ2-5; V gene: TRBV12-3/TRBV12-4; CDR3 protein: CASGLQGYRETQYF
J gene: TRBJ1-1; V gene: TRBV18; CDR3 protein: CASSRQTGVVRNTEAFF
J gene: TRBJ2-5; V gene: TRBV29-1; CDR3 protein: CSVAQQGQPQETQYF
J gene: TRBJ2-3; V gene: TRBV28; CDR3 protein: CASKSGGFGTDTQYF
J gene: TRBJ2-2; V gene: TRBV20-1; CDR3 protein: CSARAYGDTGELFF
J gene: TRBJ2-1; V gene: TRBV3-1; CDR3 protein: CASSQRGSYNEQFF
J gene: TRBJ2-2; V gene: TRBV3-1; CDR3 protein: CASSHGTNTGELFF
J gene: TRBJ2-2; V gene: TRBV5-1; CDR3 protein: CASRGQLNTGELFF
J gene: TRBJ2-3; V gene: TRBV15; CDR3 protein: CATLRGFSTSGSTDTQYF
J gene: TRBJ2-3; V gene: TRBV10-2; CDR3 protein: CASKDVPGTDTQYF
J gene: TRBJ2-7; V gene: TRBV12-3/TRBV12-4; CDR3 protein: CASSEDRGRSYEQYF
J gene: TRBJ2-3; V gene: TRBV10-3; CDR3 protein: CAIAGEGAATDTQYF
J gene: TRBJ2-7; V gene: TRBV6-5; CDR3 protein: CASSYRGPESLGGSYEQYF
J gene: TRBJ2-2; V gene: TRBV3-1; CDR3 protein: CASSQGARTGELFF
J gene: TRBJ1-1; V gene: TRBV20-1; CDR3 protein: CSARDRRDPNTEAFF
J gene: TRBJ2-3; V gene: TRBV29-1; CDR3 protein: CSVGTSGTDTQYF
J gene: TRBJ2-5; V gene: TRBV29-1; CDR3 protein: CSVGSGIWETQYF
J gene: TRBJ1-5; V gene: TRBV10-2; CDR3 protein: CASSGQGYNQPQHF
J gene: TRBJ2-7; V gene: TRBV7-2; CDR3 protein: CASSLGAMWERDYEQYF
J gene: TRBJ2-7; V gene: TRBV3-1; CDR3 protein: CASSQGLGGSYEQYF
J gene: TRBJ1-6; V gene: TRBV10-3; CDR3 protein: CAISEQYARGKNSPLHF
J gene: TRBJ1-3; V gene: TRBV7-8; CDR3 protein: CASSLVAGAGNTIYF
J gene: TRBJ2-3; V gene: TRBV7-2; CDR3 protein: CASEKRGTDTQYF